One and the same sample provided the 2 T cell receptor beta chains below, sequenced in a study of blood T cell repertoires in COVID-19. The protocol was immunoSEQ multiplex PCR, while the TCRdb copy is restricted to in-frame clones and leaves out a portion. The repertoire holds 360,000 or so clones, with roughly 87% as singletons. The material sequenced was PBMCs or T cells enriched from blood (not recorded which). Receptors were obtained from a woman aged 30 to 39 who had recovered from COVID-19.

The chain couples TRBV27 to TRBJ1-1, with TRBD1 identical over 11 bases. Germline V CDR1 and CDR2: MNHEY, SMNVEV (reference sequence). The CDR3 length is 16 residues. The J segment lost 4 bases and the V segment lost 5 bases, leaving 9 bases of the junction unmatched. The CDR3 is CASSIWDRGSGTEAFF. The DNA for the CDR3 is TGTGCCAGCAGTATCTGGGACAGGGGGAGTGGCACTGAAGCTTTCTTT.

This sequence joins TRBV6-5 and TRBJ1-1; tentative D call: TRBD1 (6 bases). Germline loops: CDR1 MNHEY, CDR2 SVGAGI. The CDR3 contains 13 residues. V was cut by 6 bases and J by 2 bases, with 10 bases left in between. The chain's CDR3 is CASSRQANTEAFF. DNA for the CDR3: TGTGCCAGCAGCCGACAGGCTAACACTGAAGCTTTCTTT.